The present entry profiles one T cell receptor beta chain with its context. This entry belongs to a study of T cells in localized non-small cell lung cancer. Assay used: immunoSEQ multiplex PCR; TCRdb lists only in-frame clones, some missing. Among about 22,000 clones, 88% were seen once, and the ten largest hold 22%. V lost 6 bases, J lost 4 bases, and 10 bases lay in between. Per germline, CDR1 MNHNY and CDR2 SVGAGI (reference sequence). This CDR3 is built from 13 residues. The V and J genes are TRBV6-6 and TRBJ2-1; D might be TRBD1 (6 bases). The TCR was taken from a man aged 35 to 69 with stage II squamous cell lung carcinoma. Source: PBMCs, taken before any cancer treatment. Here the CDR3 reads CASSRGVYNEQFF. The CDR3 DNA reads as TGTGCCAGCAGCAGGGGAGTTTACAATGAGCAGTTCTTC.